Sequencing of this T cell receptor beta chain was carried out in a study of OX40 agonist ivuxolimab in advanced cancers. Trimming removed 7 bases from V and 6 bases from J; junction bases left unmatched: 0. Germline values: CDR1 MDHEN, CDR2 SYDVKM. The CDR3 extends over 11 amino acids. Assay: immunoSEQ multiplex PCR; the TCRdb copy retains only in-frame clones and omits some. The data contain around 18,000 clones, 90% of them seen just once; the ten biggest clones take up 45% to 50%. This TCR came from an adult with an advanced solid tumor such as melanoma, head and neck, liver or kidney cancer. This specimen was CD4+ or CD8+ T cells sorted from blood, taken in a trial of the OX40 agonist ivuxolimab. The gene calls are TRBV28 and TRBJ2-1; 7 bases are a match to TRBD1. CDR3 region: CASNRGNEQFF. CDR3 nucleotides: TGTGCCAGCAACAGGGGCAATGAGCAGTTCTTC.